Listed below are T cell receptor beta chains from one sample, sequenced in a study of blood T cell repertoires in COVID-19. Libraries were prepared by immunoSEQ multiplex PCR; TCRdb keeps only in-frame clonotypes and omits some of them. Among under 350,000 clones listed, about 82% were seen once. Sequences were obtained from peripheral blood. The source is a human donor in a cohort sampled during active COVID-19. The CDR3 runs from the conserved cysteine through the conserved F or W. Fields, in order: D gene, V gene, J gene, clone size, CDR3 length, CDR3 protein, CDR3 DNA. D genes are given only for firm matches. Not every row has a clone size; where given, it reads once, few, many or a size class.

d_gene: -
v_gene: TRBV5-1
j_gene: TRBJ1-4
abundance: -
len: 15
CDR3aa: CASSSTATTNEKLFF
CDR3nt: TGCGCCAGCAGCTCGACAGCCACAACTAATGAAAAACTGTTTTTT

d_gene: -
v_gene: TRBV10-1
j_gene: TRBJ2-1
abundance: -
len: 16
CDR3aa: CASSESGGAGYNEQFF
CDR3nt: TGCGCCAGCAGTGAGTCTGGCGGCGCTGGCTACAATGAGCAGTTCTTC

d_gene: -
v_gene: TRBV30
j_gene: TRBJ2-7
abundance: -
len: 13
CDR3aa: CACQGDTSYEQYF
CDR3nt: TGTGCCTGTCAAGGGGACACCTCCTACGAGCAGTACTTC

d_gene: TRBD2
v_gene: TRBV7-2
j_gene: TRBJ2-7
abundance: -
len: 15
CDR3aa: CASSFLAGDSYEQYF
CDR3nt: TGTGCCAGCAGCTTCCTAGCGGGGGACTCCTACGAGCAGTACTTC

d_gene: -
v_gene: TRBV30
j_gene: TRBJ2-3
abundance: -
len: 12
CDR3aa: CALGGGTDTQYF
CDR3nt: TGTGCCCTGGGCGGGGGCACAGATACGCAGTATTTT

d_gene: -
v_gene: TRBV7-2
j_gene: TRBJ2-3
abundance: -
len: 14
CDR3aa: CASTPLAGTDTQYF
CDR3nt: TGTGCCAGCACGCCCTTAGCGGGCACAGATACGCAGTATTTT

d_gene: -
v_gene: TRBV6-5
j_gene: TRBJ1-5
abundance: -
len: 14
CDR3aa: CASRRTQEYQPQHF
CDR3nt: TGTGCCAGCAGGAGAACACAGGAATATCAGCCCCAGCATTTT

d_gene: -
v_gene: TRBV20-1
j_gene: TRBJ2-7
abundance: few
len: 16
CDR3aa: CSASAPNAVIFDEQYF
CDR3nt: TGCAGTGCTAGTGCCCCCAACGCGGTAATTTTCGACGAGCAGTACTTC

d_gene: TRBD1
v_gene: TRBV6-1
j_gene: TRBJ1-3
abundance: -
len: 17
CDR3aa: CASSGPNRGNSGNTIYF
CDR3nt: TGTGCCAGCAGTGGGCCAAACAGGGGGAACTCTGGAAACACCATATATTTT

d_gene: -
v_gene: TRBV6-5
j_gene: TRBJ1-3
abundance: -
len: 15
CDR3aa: CASSSHGSSGNTIYF
CDR3nt: TGTGCCAGCAGTTCACATGGTTCCTCTGGAAACACCATATATTTT

d_gene: -
v_gene: TRBV6-5
j_gene: TRBJ1-3
abundance: -
len: 13
CDR3aa: CASRISSGNTIYF
CDR3nt: TGTGCCAGCAGGATTAGCTCTGGAAACACCATATATTTT

d_gene: -
v_gene: TRBV19
j_gene: TRBJ1-1
abundance: -
len: 15
CDR3aa: CASTMGVPMNTEAFF
CDR3nt: TGTGCCAGTACTATGGGAGTCCCTATGAACACTGAAGCTTTCTTT

d_gene: TRBD1
v_gene: TRBV5-1
j_gene: TRBJ1-6
abundance: -
len: 15
CDR3aa: CASRQGFDINSPLHF
CDR3nt: TGCGCCAGCAGACAGGGGTTTGATATTAATTCACCCCTCCACTTT

d_gene: -
v_gene: TRBV7-8
j_gene: TRBJ2-7
abundance: once
len: 16
CDR3aa: CASSPVDSPFSSEQYF
CDR3nt: TGTGCCAGCAGCCCGGTAGACTCCCCTTTTTCGTCCGAGCAGTACTTC

d_gene: TRBD1
v_gene: TRBV5-1
j_gene: TRBJ1-5
abundance: -
len: 15
CDR3aa: CASSYHGTEDQPQHF
CDR3nt: TGCGCCAGCAGCTACCACGGGACAGAAGATCAGCCCCAGCATTTT

d_gene: -
v_gene: TRBV10-1
j_gene: TRBJ2-2
abundance: once
len: 13
CDR3aa: CASTGVFPGELFF
CDR3nt: TGCGCCAGCACAGGGGTTTTCCCCGGGGAGCTGTTTTTT

d_gene: TRBD1
v_gene: TRBV6-5
j_gene: TRBJ1-5
abundance: -
len: 14
CDR3aa: CASRRRQGIQPQHF
CDR3nt: TGTGCCAGCAGGAGACGACAGGGGATACAGCCCCAGCATTTT

d_gene: -
v_gene: TRBV7-3
j_gene: TRBJ2-2
abundance: -
len: 14
CDR3aa: CASSYQGNTGELFF
CDR3nt: TGTGCCAGCAGCTACCAGGGGAACACCGGGGAGCTGTTTTTT

d_gene: -
v_gene: TRBV19
j_gene: TRBJ1-4
abundance: -
len: 14
CDR3aa: CASRRQLPNEKLFF
CDR3nt: TGTGCCAGTAGGAGACAGTTACCTAATGAAAAACTGTTTTTT

d_gene: TRBD1
v_gene: TRBV6-4
j_gene: TRBJ1-1
abundance: few
len: 14
CDR3aa: CASKDRAENTEAFF
CDR3nt: TGTGCCAGCAAAGACAGGGCTGAGAACACTGAAGCTTTCTTT

d_gene: -
v_gene: TRBV5-4
j_gene: TRBJ2-1
abundance: -
len: 16
CDR3aa: CASSLEGSHSYNEQFF
CDR3nt: TGTGCCAGCAGCTTGGAGGGGTCACACTCCTACAATGAGCAGTTCTTC

d_gene: -
v_gene: TRBV21-1
j_gene: TRBJ1-5
abundance: -
len: 16
CDR3aa: CASSKDGPPRDQPQHF
CDR3nt: TGTGCCAGCAGCAAAGATGGACCCCCCAGGGATCAGCCCCAGCATTTT

d_gene: -
v_gene: TRBV9
j_gene: TRBJ2-7
abundance: -
len: 18
CDR3aa: CASSVHPIRRGSSYEQYF
CDR3nt: TGTGCCAGCAGCGTCCACCCCATTAGGAGGGGTTCCTCTTACGAGCAGTACTTC

d_gene: -
v_gene: TRBV19
j_gene: TRBJ2-2
abundance: -
len: 15
CDR3aa: CASSPPRGEPGELFF
CDR3nt: TGTGCCAGTAGTCCTCCCAGGGGCGAGCCGGGGGAGCTGTTTTTT

d_gene: -
v_gene: TRBV5-1
j_gene: TRBJ1-4
abundance: many
len: 16
CDR3aa: CASSFGPGGSREKLFF
CDR3nt: TGCGCCAGCAGCTTCGGGCCTGGGGGCAGTCGCGAAAAACTGTTTTTT

d_gene: -
v_gene: TRBV30
j_gene: TRBJ1-6
abundance: -
len: 18
CDR3aa: CAWSASARWSSYNSPLHF
CDR3nt: TGTGCCTGGAGCGCGTCGGCCCGGTGGAGCTCCTATAATTCACCCCTCCACTTT

d_gene: TRBD1
v_gene: TRBV19
j_gene: TRBJ1-2
abundance: -
len: 15
CDR3aa: CASSTHLQGNYGYTF
CDR3nt: TGTGCCAGTAGTACCCATTTACAGGGGAACTATGGCTACACCTTC

d_gene: TRBD1
v_gene: TRBV15
j_gene: TRBJ2-7
abundance: -
len: 15
CDR3aa: CATSRVGQGVYEQYF
CDR3nt: TGTGCCACCAGCAGAGTGGGACAGGGGGTCTACGAGCAGTACTTC

d_gene: -
v_gene: TRBV5-6
j_gene: TRBJ1-4
abundance: -
len: 15
CDR3aa: CASSLPSATNEKLFF
CDR3nt: TGTGCCAGCAGTCTCCCCAGTGCAACTAATGAAAAACTGTTTTTT

d_gene: TRBD1
v_gene: TRBV24-1
j_gene: TRBJ1-2
abundance: -
len: 15
CDR3aa: CATSDSTGAAYGYTF
CDR3nt: TGTGCCACCAGTGATTCGACAGGGGCCGCCTATGGCTACACCTTC

d_gene: -
v_gene: TRBV28
j_gene: TRBJ2-7
abundance: -
len: 12
CDR3aa: CASNSQTYEQYF
CDR3nt: TGTGCCAGCAATTCACAAACCTACGAGCAGTACTTC

d_gene: TRBD1
v_gene: TRBV5-4
j_gene: TRBJ1-6
abundance: -
len: 15
CDR3aa: CASSLDGTGDSPLHF
CDR3nt: TGTGCCAGCAGCTTGGACGGGACAGGGGACTCACCCCTCCACTTT

d_gene: -
v_gene: TRBV2
j_gene: TRBJ1-5
abundance: -
len: 13
CDR3aa: CASSKDEIQPQHF
CDR3nt: TGTGCCAGCAGTAAAGACGAGATCCAGCCCCAGCATTTT

d_gene: -
v_gene: TRBV5-1
j_gene: TRBJ2-7
abundance: once
len: 17
CDR3aa: CASSPSNRGLVSYEQYF
CDR3nt: TGCGCCAGCAGCCCTTCAAATAGGGGCCTCGTTTCCTACGAGCAGTACTTC

d_gene: -
v_gene: TRBV12-3/TRBV12-4
j_gene: TRBJ1-1
abundance: -
len: 12
CDR3aa: CASSPPGTEAFF
CDR3nt: TGTGCCAGCAGTCCCCCCGGCACTGAAGCTTTCTTT

d_gene: TRBD1
v_gene: TRBV5-1
j_gene: TRBJ2-7
abundance: -
len: 14
CDR3aa: CASSTGQVVGEQYF
CDR3nt: TGCGCCAGCAGCACAGGACAGGTAGTGGGGGAGCAGTACTTC

d_gene: -
v_gene: TRBV5-6
j_gene: TRBJ1-5
abundance: -
len: 15
CDR3aa: CASSLRTVSNQPQHF
CDR3nt: TGTGCCAGCAGCTTGCGCACAGTTAGCAATCAGCCCCAGCATTTT

d_gene: -
v_gene: TRBV6-5
j_gene: TRBJ1-2
abundance: -
len: 13
CDR3aa: CASSLTPNYGYTF
CDR3nt: TGTGCCAGCAGTTTAACACCGAACTATGGCTACACCTTC

d_gene: -
v_gene: TRBV7-9
j_gene: TRBJ2-1
abundance: -
len: 18
CDR3aa: CASSFSFGRGHGGNEQFF
CDR3nt: TGTGCCAGCAGCTTCTCTTTCGGTCGAGGACACGGAGGGAATGAGCAGTTCTTC

d_gene: TRBD1
v_gene: TRBV7-9
j_gene: TRBJ2-7
abundance: -
len: 14
CDR3aa: CASSARQGVYEQYF
CDR3nt: TGTGCCAGCAGCGCCAGACAGGGGGTCTACGAGCAGTACTTC

d_gene: TRBD1
v_gene: TRBV27
j_gene: TRBJ2-1
abundance: -
len: 13
CDR3aa: CASSFGTGNEQFF
CDR3nt: TGTGCCAGCAGTTTTGGGACAGGCAATGAGCAGTTCTTC

d_gene: TRBD1
v_gene: TRBV6-5
j_gene: TRBJ1-5
abundance: -
len: 13
CDR3aa: CATSGQGRQPQHF
CDR3nt: TGTGCCACTTCTGGACAGGGACGGCAGCCCCAGCATTTT

d_gene: TRBD1
v_gene: TRBV7-2
j_gene: TRBJ1-2
abundance: -
len: 14
CDR3aa: CASSRTGPYYGYTF
CDR3nt: TGTGCCAGCAGTCGGACAGGGCCCTACTATGGCTACACCTTC

d_gene: TRBD1
v_gene: TRBV30
j_gene: TRBJ1-6
abundance: -
len: 18
CDR3aa: CAWSFDRGFPSYNSPLHF
CDR3nt: TGTGCCTGGAGTTTTGACAGGGGTTTCCCTTCCTATAATTCACCCCTCCACTTT

d_gene: -
v_gene: TRBV24-1
j_gene: TRBJ2-2
abundance: few
len: 15
CDR3aa: CATSDSREDTGELFF
CDR3nt: TGTGCCACCAGTGATAGCAGGGAGGACACCGGGGAGCTGTTTTTT

d_gene: -
v_gene: TRBV4-1
j_gene: TRBJ2-1
abundance: -
len: 15
CDR3aa: CASSQGILDYNEQFF
CDR3nt: TGCGCCAGCAGCCAAGGGATTCTAGACTACAATGAGCAGTTCTTC

d_gene: -
v_gene: TRBV7-9
j_gene: TRBJ2-3
abundance: once
len: 16
CDR3aa: CASSFPRVRGTDTQYF
CDR3nt: TGTGCCAGCAGCTTCCCACGGGTTCGGGGCACAGATACGCAGTATTTT

d_gene: -
v_gene: TRBV6-6
j_gene: TRBJ2-1
abundance: -
len: 12
CDR3aa: CASNGEYNEQFF
CDR3nt: TGTGCCAGCAACGGGGAGTACAATGAGCAGTTCTTC